This T cell receptor (beta chain) comes out of a study of blood T cell repertoires in COVID-19. The wider study: The samples span acute and convalescent COVID-19 from the United States, Italy and Spain. Nucleic acid was either cDNA or gDNA, and it came from T cells, B-cell-depleted T cells, or PBMCs.

Profiling relied on immunoSEQ multiplex PCR, and the TCRdb table lists in-frame clones only, not all of them. In the table there are 150,000 to 200,000 clones, 65% to 90% of which are singletons. The V end lost 7 bases, the J end lost 1 base, and 12 bases lay between the germline ends. CDR1 and CDR2 (germline): SNHLY, FYNNEI. The CDR3 runs 14 residues. The study drew participants aged about 18 to 95 years from approximately 23 US areas. Cohorts were based on clinical histories the participants reported. This chain uses TRBV2 with TRBJ2-3; a weak D match, TRBD1 (6 bases). Material: PBMCs or T cells enriched from blood (not recorded which). This receptor was identified in a woman aged 55-70 years with acute COVID-19. CDR3 protein: CASNRVRRTDTQYF. The DNA of the CDR3 is TGTGCCAGCAACAGGGTCAGGCGCACAGATACGCAGTATTTT.